These 7 T cell receptor beta chains were sequenced from one sample in a study of blood T cells in healthy people across ages. Through a sample-barcoded 5' primer and a J-beta primer mix, a second PCR was run for roughly 7 to 11 cycles. TCRdb ran MiXCR on the 5' RACE reads and lists one entry per CDR3 protein. The sample contains 500,000 to 550,000 distinct CDR3 sequences, less than 25% of which appear only once. This same sample was also taken into another study, of T cells of mothers and their children.

Source material: blood. All receptors derive from a boy between 10 and 17 years old in good health.

The chain joins TRBV15 to TRBJ2-7; D possibly corresponds to TRBD2 (7 bases). The CDR3 has 15 residues. Between the trimmed V and J ends, which lost 0 bases and 3 bases, there was a span of 12 bases. The germline V gene encodes CDR1 LNHNV and CDR2 YYDKDF (reference sequence). CDR3 residues: CATSRDKGDYYEQYF. The DNA of the CDR3 is TGTGCCACCAGCAGAGATAAGGGGGACTACTACGAGCAGTACTTC.

This clonotype has ten or more counts. The J gene is TRBJ2-1, the V gene TRBV28; a weak D match, TRBD2 (6 bases). Germline CDR1 MDHEN, CDR2 SYDVKM. V was clipped by 6 bases and J by 5 bases, with 14 bases between them. CDR3 length: 14 residues. CDR3 residues: CASRMGGANNEQFF. DNA for the CDR3: TGTGCCAGCAGGATGGGCGGGGCTAACAATGAGCAGTTCTTC.

This chain uses TRBV7-2 with TRBJ2-2; no definite D call. Trimming cost V 6 bases and J 5 bases, with 16 bases left between them. The CDR3 spans 15 residues. From germline, CDR1 is SGHTA and CDR2 FQGNSA. The CDR3 nucleotides are TGTGCCAGCAGACCGGGTCTCGGTCTGACCGGGGAGCTGTTTTTT. Translated: CASRPGLGLTGELFF.

This clonotype has a handful of counts. J is TRBJ1-2 and V is TRBV4-2; D possibly corresponds to TRBD1 (5 bases). The ends were cut back, 1 base at V and 8 bases at J, with 20 bases in the middle. The germline gives CDR1 LGHNA, CDR2 YNFKEQ. The CDR3 length is 16 residues. The CDR3 region is CASSQGQTQVGGGYTF. In nucleotides, the CDR3 is TGTGCCAGCAGCCAAGGACAGACACAGGTCGGTGGGGGCTACACCTTC.

The chain has TRBV20-1 and TRBJ2-1; D uncertain. The CDR3 consists of 16 residues. Germline CDR1 and CDR2: DFQATT and SNEGSKA (reference sequence). Trimming took off 0 bases at V and 0 bases at J, with 12 bases between the two ends. The CDR3 DNA sequence: TGCAGTGCTAGAGATCCAGCGAGGAGCTCCTACAATGAGCAGTTCTTC. Translating gives CSARDPARSSYNEQFF.

This clonotype occurred a few times. The chain links TRBV25-1 to TRBJ2-1, with D maybe TRBD1 (6 bases). Germline CDR1 and CDR2: MGHDK and SYGVNS. Trimming pared 1 base from V and 4 bases from J, leaving 14 bases between. CDR3 size: 16 residues. This CDR3 reads CASSEFLGQKYNEQFF. CDR3 in DNA: TGTGCCAGCAGTGAATTTCTCGGACAGAAGTACAATGAGCAGTTCTTC.

This clonotype was picked up a small number of times. This chain connects TRBV5-1 to TRBJ2-7, with TRBD1 matching 8 bases. The V segment lost 4 bases and the J segment 0 bases; nucleotides outside the gene matches: 12. Germline assignment: CDR1 SGHRS and CDR2 YFSETQ. The CDR3 extends over 17 amino acids. The CDR3 DNA reads as TGCGCCAGCAGCCTGGGGAGACTACAGGGGGACTCCTACGAGCAGTACTTC. Protein product: CASSLGRLQGDSYEQYF. The complete variable domain, with remaining parts taken from reference TRBV5-1 and TRBJ2-7, reads KAGVTQTPRYLIKTRGQQVTLSCSPISGHRSVSWYQQTPGQGLQFLFEYFSETQRNKGNFPGRFSGRQFSNSRSEMNVSTLELGDSALYLCASSLGRLQGDSYEQYFGPGTRLTVT.